Listed here is a single T cell receptor (beta chain). This specimen belongs to a study of glioma-infiltrating T cells after dendritic cell vaccination. Some clones are missing from TCRdb's copy, which holds only in-frame ones; the method was immunoSEQ multiplex PCR. The sample shows 55,000 to 70,000 clones, 82% of them seen only once. J lost 4 bases, V lost 4 bases, and 10 bases had no gene match. Germline V CDR1 and CDR2: SGHRS, YFSETQ. The CDR3 spans 17 residues. V is TRBV5-1 and J is TRBJ2-6, with 8 bases fitting TRBD1. The specimen was blood, collected before dendritic cell vaccination. The sequence was obtained from a human donor with glioblastoma. CDR3: CASSEAQTGVGANVLTF. CDR3 bases: TGCGCCAGCAGCGAAGCACAGACAGGGGTGGGGGCCAACGTCCTGACTTTC. Full variable domain (remainder filled in from reference TRBV5-1 and TRBJ2-6): KAGVTQTPRYLIKTRGQQVTLSCSPISGHRSVSWYQQTPGQGLQFLFEYFSETQRNKGNFPGRFSGRQFSNSRSEMNVSTLELGDSALYLCASSEAQTGVGANVLTFGAGSRLTVL.